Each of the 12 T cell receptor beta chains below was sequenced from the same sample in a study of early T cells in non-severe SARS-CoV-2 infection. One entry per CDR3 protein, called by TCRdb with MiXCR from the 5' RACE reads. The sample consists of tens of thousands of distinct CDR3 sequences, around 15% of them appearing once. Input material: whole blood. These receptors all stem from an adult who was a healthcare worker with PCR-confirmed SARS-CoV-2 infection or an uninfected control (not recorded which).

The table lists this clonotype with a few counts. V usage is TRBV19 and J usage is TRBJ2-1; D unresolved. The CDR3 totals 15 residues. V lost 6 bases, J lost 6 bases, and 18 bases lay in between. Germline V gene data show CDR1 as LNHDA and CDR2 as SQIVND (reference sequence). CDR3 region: CASSPYGTFPNEQFF. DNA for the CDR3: TGTGCCAGTAGCCCATACGGCACCTTTCCCAATGAGCAGTTCTTC.

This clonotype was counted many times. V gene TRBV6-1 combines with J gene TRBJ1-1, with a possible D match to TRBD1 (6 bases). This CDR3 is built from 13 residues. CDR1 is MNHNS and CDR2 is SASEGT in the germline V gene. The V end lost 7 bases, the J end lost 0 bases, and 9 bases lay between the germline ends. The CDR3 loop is CASTGTLNTEAFF. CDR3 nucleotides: TGTGCCAGCACCGGGACATTGAACACTGAAGCTTTCTTT.

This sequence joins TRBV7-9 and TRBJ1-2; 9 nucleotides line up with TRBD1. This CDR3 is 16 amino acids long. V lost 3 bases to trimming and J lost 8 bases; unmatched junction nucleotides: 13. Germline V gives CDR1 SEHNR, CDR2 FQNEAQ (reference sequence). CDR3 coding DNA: TGTGCCAGCAGCTTCACCGGGACAGGGCCCCTTGGGGGCTACACCTTC. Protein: CASSFTGTGPLGGYTF.

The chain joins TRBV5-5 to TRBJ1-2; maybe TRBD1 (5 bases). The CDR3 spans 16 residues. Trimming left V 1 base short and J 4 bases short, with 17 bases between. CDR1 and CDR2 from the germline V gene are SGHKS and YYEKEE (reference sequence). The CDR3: CASSLLDTLIGYGYTF. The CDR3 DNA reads TGTGCCAGCAGCTTGTTGGACACATTAATCGGCTATGGCTACACCTTC.

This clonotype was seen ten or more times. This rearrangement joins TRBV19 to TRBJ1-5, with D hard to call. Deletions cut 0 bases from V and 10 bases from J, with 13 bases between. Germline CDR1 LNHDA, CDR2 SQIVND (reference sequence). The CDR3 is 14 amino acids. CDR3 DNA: TGTGCCAGTAGTATAGAAAGGATGCAGCCACCCCAGCATTTT. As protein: CASSIERMQPPQHF. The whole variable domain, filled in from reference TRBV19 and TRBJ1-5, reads DGGITQSPKYLFRKEGQNVTLSCEQNLNHDAMYWYRQDPGQGLRLIYYSQIVNDFQKGDIAEGYSVSREKKESFPLTVTSAQKNPTAFYLCASSIERMQPPQHFGDGTRLSIL.

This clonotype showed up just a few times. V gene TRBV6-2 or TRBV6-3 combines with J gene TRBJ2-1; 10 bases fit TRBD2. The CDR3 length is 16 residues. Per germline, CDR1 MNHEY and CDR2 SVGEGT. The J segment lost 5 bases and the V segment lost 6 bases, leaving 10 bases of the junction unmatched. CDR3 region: CASSQASGSNDNEQFF. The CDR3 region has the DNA TGTGCCAGCAGCCAAGCTAGCGGGAGTAACGACAATGAGCAGTTCTTC.

The CDR3 loop is CATSKTRGAYEQYF. The CDR3, as DNA: TGTGCCACCAGCAAAACCCGGGGGGCCTACGAGCAGTACTTC. The rearrangement uses TRBV15 and TRBJ2-7, with TRBD2 matching over 7 bases. The CDR3 loop spans 14 amino acids. V lost 4 bases and J lost 2; bases outside the gene matches: 5. The germline gives CDR1 LNHNV, CDR2 YYDKDF (reference sequence).

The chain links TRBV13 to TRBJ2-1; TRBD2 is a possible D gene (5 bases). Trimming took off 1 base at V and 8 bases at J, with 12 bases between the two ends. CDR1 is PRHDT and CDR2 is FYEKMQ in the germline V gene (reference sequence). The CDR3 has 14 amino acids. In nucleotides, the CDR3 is TGTGCCAGCAGCTTAGCGGGTAGCGTCCATGAGCAGTTCTTC. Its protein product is CASSLAGSVHEQFF.

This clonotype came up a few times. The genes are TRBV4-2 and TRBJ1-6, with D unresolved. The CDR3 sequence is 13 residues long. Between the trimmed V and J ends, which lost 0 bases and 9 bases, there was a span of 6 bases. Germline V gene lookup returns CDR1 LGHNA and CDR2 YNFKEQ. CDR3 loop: CASSQDLGSPLHF. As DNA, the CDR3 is TGTGCCAGCAGCCAAGATCTCGGTTCACCCCTCCACTTT.

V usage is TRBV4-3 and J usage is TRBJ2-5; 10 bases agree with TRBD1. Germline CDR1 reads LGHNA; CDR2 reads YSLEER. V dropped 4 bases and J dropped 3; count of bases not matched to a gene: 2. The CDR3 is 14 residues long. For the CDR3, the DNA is TGCGCCAGCAGCCCCGGGACAGGGGAAGAGACCCAGTACTTC. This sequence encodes CASSPGTGEETQYF.

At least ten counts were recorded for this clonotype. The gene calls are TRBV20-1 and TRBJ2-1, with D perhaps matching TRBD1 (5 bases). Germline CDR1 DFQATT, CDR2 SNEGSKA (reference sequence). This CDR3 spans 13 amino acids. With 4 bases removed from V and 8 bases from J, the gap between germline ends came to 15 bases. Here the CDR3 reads CSATYPQGYEQFF. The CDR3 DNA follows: TGCAGTGCTACTTACCCCCAGGGCTATGAGCAGTTCTTC.

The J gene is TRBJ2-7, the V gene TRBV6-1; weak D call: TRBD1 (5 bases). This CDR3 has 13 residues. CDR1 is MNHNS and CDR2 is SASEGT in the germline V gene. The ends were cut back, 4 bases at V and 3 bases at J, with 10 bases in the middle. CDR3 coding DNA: TGTGCCAGCAGTGCAGGGCCATACTACGAGCAGTACTTC. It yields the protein CASSAGPYYEQYF.